This TCR beta chain was captured by sequencing in a study of OX40 agonist ivuxolimab in advanced cancers. Study-wide background: One hepatocellular carcinoma and a couple of cutaneous melanoma patients partially responded. General study results and limits: Near-lowest levels of clonal expansion characterized partial responders at 0.1-3.0 mg/kg.

CDR3 length: 16 amino acids. Germline V gene sequence: CDR1 SEHNR, CDR2 FQNEAQ (reference sequence). Trimming cost V 5 bases and J 4 bases; bases outside gene matches: 7. Assay used: immunoSEQ multiplex PCR; TCRdb lists only in-frame clones, some missing. Of 75,000 to 90,000 clones listed, more than 80% were seen once; the top ten hold about 2.3%. Concerning this clone itself: Antigen: not known.

The receptor was derived from an adult with an advanced solid tumor such as melanoma, head and neck, liver or kidney cancer. The chain recombines TRBV7-9 with TRBJ2-6, with TRBD2 identical over 8 bases. This material consisted of CD4+ or CD8+ T cells sorted from blood, taken in a trial of the OX40 agonist ivuxolimab. CDR3 loop: CASSRGGRLGANVLTF. The CDR3 region has the DNA TGTGCCAGCAGCCGGGGCGGGAGGTTAGGGGCCAACGTCCTGACTTTC.